This T cell receptor beta chain emerged from a study of identical twins. This clonotype was detected a few times. Its specificity is not known. Study-wide findings and caveats: Conclusions leaned on cross-sectional statistical analysis and did not track the same donors over time. Carriage of fewer insertions was seen in abundant cord blood beta clonotypes, whereas memory repertoires showed none.

Healthy Caucasians supplied all donations. A universal primer site came from template switching; cDNA carried unique molecular identifiers. TCRdb called the 5' RACE reads again in MiXCR, with one record for every CDR3 protein. The profile covers 450,000 to 600,000 distinct CDR3 sequences, with 20% to 25% appearing a single time and 0.4% to 0.6% taken by the ten largest. These same data were also listed under a study on yellow fever vaccine responses in identical twins.

This sequence was found in a woman between 18 and 29 years old in good health. The specimen was CD4+ T cells sorted from blood.

The CDR3 region has the DNA TGTGCCAGCAGCCAGGAGACCTCTGGAAACACCATATATTTT. As protein: CASSQETSGNTIYF. V usage is TRBV3-1 and J usage is TRBJ1-3; D gene ambiguous. The CDR3 is 14 residues long. V was clipped by 3 bases and J by 0 bases, with 6 bases between them. CDR1 is LGHDT, CDR2 YNNKEL, per germline (reference sequence).